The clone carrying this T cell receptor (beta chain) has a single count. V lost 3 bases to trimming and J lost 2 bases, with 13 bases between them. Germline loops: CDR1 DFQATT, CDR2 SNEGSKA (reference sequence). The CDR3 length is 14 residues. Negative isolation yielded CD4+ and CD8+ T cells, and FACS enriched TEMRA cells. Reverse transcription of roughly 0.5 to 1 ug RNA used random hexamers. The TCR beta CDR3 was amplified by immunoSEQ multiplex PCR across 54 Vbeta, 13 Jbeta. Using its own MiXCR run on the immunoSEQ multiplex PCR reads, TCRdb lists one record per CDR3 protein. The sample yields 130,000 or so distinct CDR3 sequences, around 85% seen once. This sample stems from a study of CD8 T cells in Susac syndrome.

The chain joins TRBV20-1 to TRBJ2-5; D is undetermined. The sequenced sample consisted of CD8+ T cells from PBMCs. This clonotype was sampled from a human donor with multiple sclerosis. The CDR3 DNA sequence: TGCAGTGCTAGTACTATGTGGGTACAAGAGACCCAGTACTTC. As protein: CSASTMWVQETQYF.